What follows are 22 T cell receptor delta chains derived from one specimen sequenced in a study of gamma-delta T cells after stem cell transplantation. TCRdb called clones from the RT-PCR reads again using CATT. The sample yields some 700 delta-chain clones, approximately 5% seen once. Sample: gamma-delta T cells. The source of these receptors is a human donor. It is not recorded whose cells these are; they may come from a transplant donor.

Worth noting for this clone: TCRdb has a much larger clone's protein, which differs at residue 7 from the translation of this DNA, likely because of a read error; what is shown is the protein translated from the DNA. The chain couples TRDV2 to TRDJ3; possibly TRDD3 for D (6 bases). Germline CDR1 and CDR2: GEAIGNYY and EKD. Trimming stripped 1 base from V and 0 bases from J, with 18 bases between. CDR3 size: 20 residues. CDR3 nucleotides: TGTGCCTGTGACACGGCTCGGGGGACCGCAAGCTCCTGGGACACCCGACAGATGTTTTTC. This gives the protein CACDTARGTASSWDTRQMFF.

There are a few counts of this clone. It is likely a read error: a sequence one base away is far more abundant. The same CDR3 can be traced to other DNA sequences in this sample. The CDR3 loop reads CALGELSHGLPIWGIVFIGDKLIF. The CDR3 DNA reads as TGTGCTCTTGGGGAACTTTCCCACGGCCTTCCTATATGGGGGATAGTCTTTATAGGCGATAAACTCATCTTT. The rearrangement joins TRDV1 to TRDJ1; D may be TRDD3 (9 bases). CDR3 length equals 24 residues. Germline assignment: CDR1 TSWWSYY and CDR2 QGS. Trimming shortened V by 0 bases and J by 4 bases, and 39 bases separated the two germline ends.

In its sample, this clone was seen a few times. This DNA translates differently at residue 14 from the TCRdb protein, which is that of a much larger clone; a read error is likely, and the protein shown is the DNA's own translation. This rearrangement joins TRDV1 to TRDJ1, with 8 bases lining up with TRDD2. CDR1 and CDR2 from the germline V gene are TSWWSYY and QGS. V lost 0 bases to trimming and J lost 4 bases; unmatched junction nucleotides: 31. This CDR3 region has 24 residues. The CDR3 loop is CALGELSHGLPIWEIVFIGDKLIF. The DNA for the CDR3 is TGTGCTCTTGGGGAACTTTCCCATGGCCTTCCTATATGGGAGATAGTCTTTATAGGCGATAAACTCATCTTT.

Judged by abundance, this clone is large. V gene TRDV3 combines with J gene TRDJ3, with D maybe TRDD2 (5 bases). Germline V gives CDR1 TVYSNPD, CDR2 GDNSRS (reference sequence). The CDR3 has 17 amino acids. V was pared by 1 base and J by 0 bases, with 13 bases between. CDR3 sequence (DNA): TGTGCCTTTAATCCTTCTGCAAGCTCCTGGGACACCCGACAGATGTTTTTC. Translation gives CAFNPSASSWDTRQMFF.

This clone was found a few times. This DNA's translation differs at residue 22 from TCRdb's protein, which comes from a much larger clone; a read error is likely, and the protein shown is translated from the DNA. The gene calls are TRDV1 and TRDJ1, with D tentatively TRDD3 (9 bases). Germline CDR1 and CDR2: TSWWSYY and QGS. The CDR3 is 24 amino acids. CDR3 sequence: CALGELSHGLPIWGIVFIGDKPIF. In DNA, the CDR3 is TGTGCTCTTGGGGAACTTTCTCATGGCCTTCCTATATGGGGGATAGTCTTTATAGGCGATAAACCCATCTTT.

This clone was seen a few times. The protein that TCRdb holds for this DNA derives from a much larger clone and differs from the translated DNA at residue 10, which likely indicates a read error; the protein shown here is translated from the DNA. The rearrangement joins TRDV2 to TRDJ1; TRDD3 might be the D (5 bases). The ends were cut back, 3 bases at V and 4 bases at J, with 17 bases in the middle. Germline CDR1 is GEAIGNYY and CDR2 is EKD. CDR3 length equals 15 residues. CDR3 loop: CACDSLRGRSDKLIF. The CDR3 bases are TGTGCCTGTGACTCGCTACGGGGAAGGAGCGATAAACTCATCTTT.

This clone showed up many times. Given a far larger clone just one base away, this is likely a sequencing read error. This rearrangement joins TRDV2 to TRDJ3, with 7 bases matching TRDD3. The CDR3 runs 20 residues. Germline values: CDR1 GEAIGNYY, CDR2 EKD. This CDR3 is CACDTAWGTASSWGTRQMFF. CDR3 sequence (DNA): TGTGCCTGTGACACGGCTTGGGGGACCGCAAGCTCCTGGGGCACCCGACAGATGTTTTTC.

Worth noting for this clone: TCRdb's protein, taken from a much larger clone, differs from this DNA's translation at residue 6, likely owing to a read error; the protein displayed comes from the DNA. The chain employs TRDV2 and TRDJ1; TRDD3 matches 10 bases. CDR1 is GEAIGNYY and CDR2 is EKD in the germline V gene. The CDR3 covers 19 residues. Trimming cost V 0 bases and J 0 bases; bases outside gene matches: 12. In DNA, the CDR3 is TGTGCCTGTGACACCGCGGTGGGGGATACAGGGCCGTACACCGATAAACTCATCTTT. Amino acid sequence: CACDTAVGDTGPYTDKLIF.

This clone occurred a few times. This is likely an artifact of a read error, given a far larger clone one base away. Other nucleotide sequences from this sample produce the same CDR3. This chain's CDR3 is CALGELSHGLPIWGIVFIGDKLIF. Written as DNA, the CDR3 is TGTGCTCTTGGGGAACTTTCCCATGGCCTTCCTATATGGGGGATAGTCTTTATAGGTGATAAACTCATCTTT. The V and J genes are TRDV1 and TRDJ1; perhaps TRDD3 as D (9 bases). CDR3 length equals 24 residues. Germline lookup yields CDR1 TSWWSYY and CDR2 QGS. The V gene lost 0 bases and the J gene lost 5 bases, with 40 bases spanning the gap.

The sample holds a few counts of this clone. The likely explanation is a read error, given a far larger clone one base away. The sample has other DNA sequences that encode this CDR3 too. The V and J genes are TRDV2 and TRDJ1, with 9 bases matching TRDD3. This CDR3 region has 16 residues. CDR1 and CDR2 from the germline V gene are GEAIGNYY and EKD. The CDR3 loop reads CACDLLLGDDTDKLIF. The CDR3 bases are TGTGCCTGTGACTTACTACTGGGGGACGACACTGATAAACTCATCTTT.

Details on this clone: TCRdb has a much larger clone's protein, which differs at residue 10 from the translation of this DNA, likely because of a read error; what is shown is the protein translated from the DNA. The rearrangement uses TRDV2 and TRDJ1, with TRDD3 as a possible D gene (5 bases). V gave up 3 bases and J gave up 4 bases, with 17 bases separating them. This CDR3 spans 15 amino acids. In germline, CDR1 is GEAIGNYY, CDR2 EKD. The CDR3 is CACDSLRGRCDKLIF. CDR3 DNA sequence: TGTGCCTGTGACTCGCTACGGGGAAGGTGCGATAAACTCATCTTT.

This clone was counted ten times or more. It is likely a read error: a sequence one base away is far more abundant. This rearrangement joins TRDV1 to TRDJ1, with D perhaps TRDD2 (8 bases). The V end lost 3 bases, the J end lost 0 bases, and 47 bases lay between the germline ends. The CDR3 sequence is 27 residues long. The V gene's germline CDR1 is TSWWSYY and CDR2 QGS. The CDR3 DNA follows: TGTGCTCTTGGGGAGCCTCAACCGGTCTTCCTACGGTTGTACTGGGGACATACGGGGGGGCACACCGATAAACTCATCTTT. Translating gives CALGEPQPVFLRLYWGHTGGHTDKLIF.

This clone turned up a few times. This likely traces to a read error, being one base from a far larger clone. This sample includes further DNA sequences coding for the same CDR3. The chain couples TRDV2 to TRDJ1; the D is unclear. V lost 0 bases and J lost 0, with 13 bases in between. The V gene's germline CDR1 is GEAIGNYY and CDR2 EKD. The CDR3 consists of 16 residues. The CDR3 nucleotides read TGTGCCTGTGACACCGCTGGTGGCCCTTACACCGATAAACTCATCTTT. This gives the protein CACDTAGGPYTDKLIF.

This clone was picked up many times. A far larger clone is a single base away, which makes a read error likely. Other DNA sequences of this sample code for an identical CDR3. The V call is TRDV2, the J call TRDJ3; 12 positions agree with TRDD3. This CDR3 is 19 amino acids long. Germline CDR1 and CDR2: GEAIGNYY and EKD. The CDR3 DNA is TGTGCCTGTGACACGGTACTGGGGGATACAGCCTGGGACACCCGGCAGATGTTTTTC. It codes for CACDTVLGDTAWDTRQMFF.

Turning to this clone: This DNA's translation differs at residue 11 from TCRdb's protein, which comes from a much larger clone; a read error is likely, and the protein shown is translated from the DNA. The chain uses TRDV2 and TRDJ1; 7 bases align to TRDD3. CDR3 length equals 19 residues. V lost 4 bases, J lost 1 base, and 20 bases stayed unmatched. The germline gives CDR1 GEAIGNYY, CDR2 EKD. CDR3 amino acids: CACETLGELGGRVTDKLIF. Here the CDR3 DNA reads TGTGCCTGTGAGACCCTTGGGGAGCTGGGGGGTAGGGTCACCGATAAACTCATCTTT.

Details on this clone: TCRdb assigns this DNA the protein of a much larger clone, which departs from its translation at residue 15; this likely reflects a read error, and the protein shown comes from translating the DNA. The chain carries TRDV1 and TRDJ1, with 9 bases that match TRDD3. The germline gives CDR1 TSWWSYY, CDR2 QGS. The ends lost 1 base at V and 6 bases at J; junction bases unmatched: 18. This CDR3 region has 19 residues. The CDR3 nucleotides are TGTGCTCTTGGGGAACCACCGGGACTGTACTGGGGGACTGGCAATAAACTCATCTTT. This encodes CALGEPPGLYWGTGNKLIF.

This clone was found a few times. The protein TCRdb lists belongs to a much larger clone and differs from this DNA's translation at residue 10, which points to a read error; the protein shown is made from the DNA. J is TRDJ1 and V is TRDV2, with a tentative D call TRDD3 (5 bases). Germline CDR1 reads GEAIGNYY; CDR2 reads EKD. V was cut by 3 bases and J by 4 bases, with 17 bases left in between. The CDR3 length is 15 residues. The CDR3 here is CACDSLRGRDDKLIF. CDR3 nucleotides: TGTGCCTGTGACTCGCTACGGGGAAGGGACGATAAACTCATCTTT.

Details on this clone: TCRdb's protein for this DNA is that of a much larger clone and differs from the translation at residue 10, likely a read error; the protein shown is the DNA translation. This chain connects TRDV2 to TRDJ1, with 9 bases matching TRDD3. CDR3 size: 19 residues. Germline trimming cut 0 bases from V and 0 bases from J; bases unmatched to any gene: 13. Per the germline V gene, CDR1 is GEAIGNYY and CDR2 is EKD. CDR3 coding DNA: TGTGCCTGTGACACCGTGGTGGGGGATATAGGGCCGTACACCGATAAACTCATCTTT. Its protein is CACDTVVGDIGPYTDKLIF.

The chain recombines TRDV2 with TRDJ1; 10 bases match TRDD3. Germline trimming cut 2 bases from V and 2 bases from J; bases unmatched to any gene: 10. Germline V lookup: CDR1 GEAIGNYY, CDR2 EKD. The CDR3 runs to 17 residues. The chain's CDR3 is CACDSLRGIRGTDKLIF. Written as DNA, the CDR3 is TGTGCCTGTGACAGCCTGAGGGGGATACGCGGGACCGATAAACTCATCTTT.

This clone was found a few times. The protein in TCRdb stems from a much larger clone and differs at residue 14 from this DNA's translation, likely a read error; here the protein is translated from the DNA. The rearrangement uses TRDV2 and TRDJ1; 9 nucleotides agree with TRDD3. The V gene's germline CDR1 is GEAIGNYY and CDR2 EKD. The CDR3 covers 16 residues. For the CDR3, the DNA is TGTGCCTGTGACTTACTACTGGGGGACGACACCGATAAACACATCTTT. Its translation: CACDLLLGDDTDKHIF.

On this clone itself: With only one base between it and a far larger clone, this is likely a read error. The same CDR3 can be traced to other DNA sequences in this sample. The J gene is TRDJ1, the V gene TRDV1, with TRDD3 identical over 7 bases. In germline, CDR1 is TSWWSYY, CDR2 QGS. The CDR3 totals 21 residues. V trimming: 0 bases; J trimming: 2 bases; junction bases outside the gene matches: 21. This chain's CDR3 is CALGELESDWGIKGGTDKLIF. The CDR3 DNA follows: TGTGCTCTTGGGGAACTAGAGTCAGACTGGGGCATAAAAGGGGGGACCGATAAACTCATCTTT.

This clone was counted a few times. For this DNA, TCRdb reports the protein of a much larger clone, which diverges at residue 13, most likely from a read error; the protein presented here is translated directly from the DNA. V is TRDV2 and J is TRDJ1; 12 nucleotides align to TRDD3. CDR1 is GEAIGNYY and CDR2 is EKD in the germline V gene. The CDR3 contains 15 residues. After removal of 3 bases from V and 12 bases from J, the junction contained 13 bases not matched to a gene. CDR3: CACDYISGGYGEIIF. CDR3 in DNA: TGTGCCTGTGACTATATTTCTGGGGGATACGGAGAAATCATCTTT.